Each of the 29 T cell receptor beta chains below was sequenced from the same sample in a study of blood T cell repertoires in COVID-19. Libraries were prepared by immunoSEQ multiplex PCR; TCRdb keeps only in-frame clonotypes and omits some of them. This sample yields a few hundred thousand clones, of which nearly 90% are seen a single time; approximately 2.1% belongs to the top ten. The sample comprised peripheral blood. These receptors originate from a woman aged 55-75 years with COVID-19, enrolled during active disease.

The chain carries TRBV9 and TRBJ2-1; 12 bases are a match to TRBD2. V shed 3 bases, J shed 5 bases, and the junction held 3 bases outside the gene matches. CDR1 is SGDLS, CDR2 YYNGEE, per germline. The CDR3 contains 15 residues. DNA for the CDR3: TGTGCCAGCAGCGCTTCTAGCGGGGGGGACAATGAGCAGTTCTTC. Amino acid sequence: CASSASSGGDNEQFF.

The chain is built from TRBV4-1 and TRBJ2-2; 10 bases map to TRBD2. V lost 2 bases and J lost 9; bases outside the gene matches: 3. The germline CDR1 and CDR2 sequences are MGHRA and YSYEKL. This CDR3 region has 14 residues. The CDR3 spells CASSQTSGDRELFF. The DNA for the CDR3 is TGCGCCAGCAGCCAAACTAGCGGGGACAGGGAGCTGTTTTTT.

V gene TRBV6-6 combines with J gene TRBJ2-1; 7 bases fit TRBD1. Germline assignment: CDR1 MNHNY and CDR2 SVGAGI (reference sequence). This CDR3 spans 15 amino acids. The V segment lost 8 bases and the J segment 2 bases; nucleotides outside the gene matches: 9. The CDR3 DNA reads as TGTGCCAGCGGCAAGGACAGGTTAACCTACAATGAGCAGTTCTTC. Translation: CASGKDRLTYNEQFF.

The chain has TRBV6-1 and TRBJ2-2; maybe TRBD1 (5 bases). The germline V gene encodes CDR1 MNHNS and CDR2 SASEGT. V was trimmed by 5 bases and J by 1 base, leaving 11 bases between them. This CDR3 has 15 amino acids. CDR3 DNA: TGTGCCAGCAGTCAAAGGACACTGAACACCGGGGAGCTGTTTTTT. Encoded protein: CASSQRTLNTGELFF.

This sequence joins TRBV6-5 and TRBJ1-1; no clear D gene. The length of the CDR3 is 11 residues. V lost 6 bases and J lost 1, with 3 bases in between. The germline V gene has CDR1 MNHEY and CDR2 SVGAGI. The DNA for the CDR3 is TGTGCCAGCAGGGCGAACACTGAAGCTTTCTTT. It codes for CASRANTEAFF.

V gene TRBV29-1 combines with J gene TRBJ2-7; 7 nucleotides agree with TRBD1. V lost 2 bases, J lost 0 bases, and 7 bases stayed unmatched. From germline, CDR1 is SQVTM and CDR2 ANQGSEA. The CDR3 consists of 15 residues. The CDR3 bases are TGCAGCGTTGAAATACCGACAGGGCTCTCCTACGAGCAGTACTTC. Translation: CSVEIPTGLSYEQYF.

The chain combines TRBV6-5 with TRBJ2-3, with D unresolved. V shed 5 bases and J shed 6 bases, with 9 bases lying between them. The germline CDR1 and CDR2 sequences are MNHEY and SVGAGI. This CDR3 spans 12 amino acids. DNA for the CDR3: TGTGCCAGCAGTCCGCCCGGGGATACGCAGTATTTT. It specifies CASSPPGDTQYF.

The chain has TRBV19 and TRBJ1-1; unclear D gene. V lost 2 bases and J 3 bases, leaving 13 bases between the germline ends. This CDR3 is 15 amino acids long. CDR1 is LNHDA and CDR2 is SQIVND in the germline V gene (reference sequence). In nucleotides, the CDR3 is TGTGCCAGTAGTATATTGGGCCGAACATACACTGAAGCTTTCTTT. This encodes CASSILGRTYTEAFF.

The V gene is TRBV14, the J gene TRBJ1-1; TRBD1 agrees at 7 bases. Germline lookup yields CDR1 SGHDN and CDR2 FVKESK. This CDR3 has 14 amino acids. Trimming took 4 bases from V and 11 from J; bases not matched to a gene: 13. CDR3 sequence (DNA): TGTGCCAGCAGCCCGTTGCGGACAGGTGGTGGGGCTTTCTTT. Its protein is CASSPLRTGGGAFF.

CDR3 loop: CASSPPPGSGQPQHF. CDR3 in DNA: TGTGCCAGCAGTCCCCCCCCGGGGTCGGGTCAGCCCCAGCATTTT. The chain recombines TRBV27 with TRBJ1-5; D not resolved. Trimming took off 5 bases at V and 6 bases at J, with 17 bases between the two ends. Germline loops: CDR1 MNHEY, CDR2 SMNVEV (reference sequence). The CDR3 is 15 amino acids.

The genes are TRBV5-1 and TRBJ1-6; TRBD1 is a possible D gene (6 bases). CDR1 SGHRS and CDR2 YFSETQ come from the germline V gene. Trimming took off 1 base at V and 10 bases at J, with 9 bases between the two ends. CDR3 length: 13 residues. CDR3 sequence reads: CASSLNRDSPLHF. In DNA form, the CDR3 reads TGCGCCAGCAGCTTGAACAGGGACTCACCCCTCCACTTT.

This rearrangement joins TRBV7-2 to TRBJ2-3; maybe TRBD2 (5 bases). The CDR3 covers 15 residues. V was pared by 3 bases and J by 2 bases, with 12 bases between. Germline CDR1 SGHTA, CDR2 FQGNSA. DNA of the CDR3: TGTGCCAGCAGCTTCACGGGGTTGCCCACAGATACGCAGTATTTT. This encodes CASSFTGLPTDTQYF.

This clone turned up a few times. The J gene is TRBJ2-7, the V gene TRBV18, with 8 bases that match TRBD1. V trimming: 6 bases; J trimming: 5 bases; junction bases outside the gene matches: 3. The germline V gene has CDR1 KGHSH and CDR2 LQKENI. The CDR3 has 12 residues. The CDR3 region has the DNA TGTGCCAGCTCCGGGACAGGCGACGAGCAGTACTTC. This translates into CASSGTGDEQYF.

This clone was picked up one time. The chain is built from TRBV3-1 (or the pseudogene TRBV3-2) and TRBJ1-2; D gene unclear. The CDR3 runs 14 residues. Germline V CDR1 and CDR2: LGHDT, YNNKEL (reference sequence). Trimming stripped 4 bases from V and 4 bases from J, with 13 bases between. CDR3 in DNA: TGTGCCAGCAGCCTCGCACCGCTAGGCTATGGCTACACCTTC. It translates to CASSLAPLGYGYTF.

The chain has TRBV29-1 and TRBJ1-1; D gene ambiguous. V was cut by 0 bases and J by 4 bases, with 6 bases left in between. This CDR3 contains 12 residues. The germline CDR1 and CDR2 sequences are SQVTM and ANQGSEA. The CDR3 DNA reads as TGCAGCGTTGAAGATCGAGTCACTGAAGCTTTCTTT. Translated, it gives CSVEDRVTEAFF.

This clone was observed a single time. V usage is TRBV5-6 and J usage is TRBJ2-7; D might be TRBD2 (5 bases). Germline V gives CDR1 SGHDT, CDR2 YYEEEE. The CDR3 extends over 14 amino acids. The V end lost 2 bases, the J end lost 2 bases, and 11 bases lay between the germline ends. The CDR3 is CASSFGVDTYEQYF. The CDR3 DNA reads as TGTGCCAGCAGCTTCGGGGTTGATACCTACGAGCAGTACTTC.

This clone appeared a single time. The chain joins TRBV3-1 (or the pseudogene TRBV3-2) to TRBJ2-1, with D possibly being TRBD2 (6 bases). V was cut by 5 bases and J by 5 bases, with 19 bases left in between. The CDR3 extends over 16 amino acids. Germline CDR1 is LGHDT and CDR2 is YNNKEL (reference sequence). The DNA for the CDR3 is TGTGCCAGCAGCTCCCGTGCCAGGTGGGGGGACAATGAGCAGTTCTTC. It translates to CASSSRARWGDNEQFF.

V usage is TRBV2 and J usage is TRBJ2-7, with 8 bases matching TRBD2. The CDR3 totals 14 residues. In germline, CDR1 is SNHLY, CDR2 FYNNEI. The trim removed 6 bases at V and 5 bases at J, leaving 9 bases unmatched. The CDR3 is CASRSTGGSNEQYF. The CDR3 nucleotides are TGTGCCAGCAGGTCCACGGGGGGGTCCAACGAGCAGTACTTC.

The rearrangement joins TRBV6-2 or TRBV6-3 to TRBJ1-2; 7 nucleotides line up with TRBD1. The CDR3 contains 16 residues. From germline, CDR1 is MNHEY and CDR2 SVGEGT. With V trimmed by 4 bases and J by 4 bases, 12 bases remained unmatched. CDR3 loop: CASSFQGTERFYGYTF. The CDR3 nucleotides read TGTGCCAGCAGTTTCCAGGGGACAGAAAGATTCTATGGCTACACCTTC.

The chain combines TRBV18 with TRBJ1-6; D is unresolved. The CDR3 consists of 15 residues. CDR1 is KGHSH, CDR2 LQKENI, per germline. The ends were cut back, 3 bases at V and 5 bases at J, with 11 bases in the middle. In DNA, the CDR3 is TGTGCCAGCTCACCCAACGCGGTTGATAATTCACCCCTCCACTTT. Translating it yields CASSPNAVDNSPLHF. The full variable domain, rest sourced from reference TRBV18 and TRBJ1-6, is NAGVMQNPRHLVRRRGQEARLRCSPMKGHSHVYWYRQLPEEGLKFMVYLQKENIIDESGMPKERFSAEFPKEGPSILRIQQVVRGDSAAYFCASSPNAVDNSPLHFGNGTRLTVT.

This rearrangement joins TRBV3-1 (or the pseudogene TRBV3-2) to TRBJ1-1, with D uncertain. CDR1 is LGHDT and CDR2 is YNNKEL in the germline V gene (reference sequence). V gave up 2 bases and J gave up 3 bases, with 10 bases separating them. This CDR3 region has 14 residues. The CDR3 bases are TGTGCCAGCAGCCAACTCCCACGGGACACTGAAGCTTTCTTT. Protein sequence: CASSQLPRDTEAFF.

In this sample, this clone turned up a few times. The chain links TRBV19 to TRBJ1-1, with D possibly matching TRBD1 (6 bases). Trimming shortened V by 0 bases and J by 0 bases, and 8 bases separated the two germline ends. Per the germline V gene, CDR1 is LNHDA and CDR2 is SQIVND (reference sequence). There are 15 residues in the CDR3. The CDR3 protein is CASSIDSGVNTEAFF. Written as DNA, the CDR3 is TGTGCCAGTAGTATAGACTCAGGGGTGAACACTGAAGCTTTCTTT.

The CDR3 DNA follows: TGTGCCAGCAAAAAAAACGGGAATTCACCCCTCCACTTT. This sequence encodes CASKKNGNSPLHF. The chain employs TRBV9 and TRBJ1-6; unclear D gene. Germline V gene lookup returns CDR1 SGDLS and CDR2 YYNGEE. The CDR3 covers 13 residues. Trimming took off 6 bases at V and 7 bases at J, with 11 bases between the two ends.

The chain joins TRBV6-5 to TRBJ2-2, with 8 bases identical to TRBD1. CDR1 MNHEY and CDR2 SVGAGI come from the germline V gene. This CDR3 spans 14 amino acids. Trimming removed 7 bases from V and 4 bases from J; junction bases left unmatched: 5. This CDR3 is CASNRQGRTGELFF. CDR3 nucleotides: TGTGCCAGCAACCGACAGGGGCGCACCGGGGAGCTGTTTTTT.

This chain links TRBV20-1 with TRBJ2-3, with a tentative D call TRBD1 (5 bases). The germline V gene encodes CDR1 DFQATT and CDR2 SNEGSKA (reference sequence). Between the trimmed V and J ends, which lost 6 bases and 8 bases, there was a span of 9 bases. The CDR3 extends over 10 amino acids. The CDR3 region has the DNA TGCAGTGCCCTGGGGCCTACGCAGTATTTT. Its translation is CSALGPTQYF.

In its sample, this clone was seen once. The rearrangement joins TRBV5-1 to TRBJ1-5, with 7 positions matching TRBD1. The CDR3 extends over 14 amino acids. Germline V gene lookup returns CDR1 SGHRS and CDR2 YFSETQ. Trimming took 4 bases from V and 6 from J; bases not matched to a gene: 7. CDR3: CASSDGTAGQPQHF. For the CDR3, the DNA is TGCGCCAGCAGCGACGGGACAGCCGGTCAGCCCCAGCATTTT.

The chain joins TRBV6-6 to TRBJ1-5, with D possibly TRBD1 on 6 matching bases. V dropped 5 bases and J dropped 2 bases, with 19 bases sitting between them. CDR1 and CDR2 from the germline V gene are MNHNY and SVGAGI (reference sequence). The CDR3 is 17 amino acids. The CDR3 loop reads CASSPRGATTRNQPQHF. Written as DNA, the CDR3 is TGTGCCAGCAGTCCTCGGGGGGCGACAACTCGCAATCAGCCCCAGCATTTT.

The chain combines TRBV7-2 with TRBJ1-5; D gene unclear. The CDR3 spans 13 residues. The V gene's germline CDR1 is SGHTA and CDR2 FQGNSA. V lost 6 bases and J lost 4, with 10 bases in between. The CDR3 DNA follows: TGTGCCAGCAGACCGAACGGGAATCAGCCCCAGCATTTT. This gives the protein CASRPNGNQPQHF.

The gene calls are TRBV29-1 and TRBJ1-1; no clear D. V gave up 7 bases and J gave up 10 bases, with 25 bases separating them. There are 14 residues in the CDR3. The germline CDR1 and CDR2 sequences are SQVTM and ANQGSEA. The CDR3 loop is CSGASVGLRKGAFF. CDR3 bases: TGCAGCGGCGCATCCGTAGGACTGCGAAAGGGAGCTTTCTTT.